This T cell receptor beta chain is from a study of sequential checkpoint blockade in melanoma. This clone was observed a few times. The antigen is not known. Some clones are missing from TCRdb's copy, which holds only in-frame ones; the method was immunoSEQ multiplex PCR. The sample includes some 40,000 clones, under 35% of them seen just once. General study results and limits: Patients with week-13 increases in T-cell fraction and clonality benefited about 30 times more often.

V was trimmed by 7 bases and J by 5 bases, leaving 12 bases between them. The germline CDR1 and CDR2 sequences are MNHGY and SAAAGT. The CDR3 is made up of 13 amino acids. Treatment described: randomized to nivolumab then ipilimumab (arm A) or the reverse (arm B). The J gene is TRBJ1-5, the V gene TRBV6-8; tentatively, D is TRBD1 (5 bases). The TCR originated in a human donor with melanoma. Sequencing used tumor tissue (inferred from file names), obtained from a patient given nivolumab and ipilimumab in sequence. In DNA form, the CDR3 reads TGTGCCAGCACCTCGGGGGGATATCAGCCCCAGCATTTT. Its protein is CASTSGGYQPQHF.